This T cell receptor (beta chain) appears in the sequencing data of a study of cytotoxic CD8 clonotypes in ibrutinib-treated CLL. Whole-study context: Response samples came after a median 12 months of treatment, range 6 to 36. Study results and caveats: Public clonotypes were uncommon and contracted or stayed stable on treatment. The study found baseline clonality above age-matched healthy donors, tracking circulating CD8+ T-cell counts. Clonality increased at ibrutinib response and stayed stable in sustained remission. At progression, however, it fell back toward baseline.

CDR1 SNHLY and CDR2 FYNNEI come from the germline V gene. The CDR3 extends over 13 amino acids. Trimming took 4 bases from V and 7 from J, leaving 13 bases between them. This clone showed up just once. What it recognizes is unknown. This table comes from immunoSEQ multiplex PCR, and its TCRdb copy is limited to in-frame clones, with some not included. The repertoire consists of tens of thousands of clones, with around 68% occurring once and the leading ten covering approximately 24%. Sequenced material: PBMCs, taken before ibrutinib treatment. The sequence was obtained from a human donor with chronic lymphocytic leukemia. The chain joins TRBV2 to TRBJ1-1; possibly TRBD1 for D (5 bases). Here the CDR3 reads CASSVGGGFEAFF. In DNA form, the CDR3 reads TGTGCCAGCAGTGTCGGCGGGGGGTTTGAAGCTTTCTTT.